Presented here are 18 T cell receptor beta chains from one specimen sequenced in a study of blood T cell repertoires in COVID-19. Generated by immunoSEQ multiplex PCR, the TCRdb table keeps only in-frame clones and is missing some. The sample consists of around 150,000 clones, under 90% of them appearing once. Sequenced sample: peripheral blood. Source of these receptors: a woman of 80 years or more with acute or convalescent COVID-19.

The chain carries TRBV4-1 and TRBJ2-1; D is perhaps TRBD1 (5 bases). This CDR3 has 18 amino acids. V lost 1 base and J lost 0, with 16 bases in between. Germline CDR1 MGHRA, CDR2 YSYEKL. This CDR3 is CASSQVGSGPSSYNEQFF. The CDR3 bases are TGCGCCAGCAGCCAAGTGGGGTCAGGGCCCAGCTCCTACAATGAGCAGTTCTTC.

The V call is TRBV2, the J call TRBJ2-7; D unresolved. V was shortened by 7 bases and J by 2 bases, with 9 bases between the two germline ends. Germline-derived CDR1 and CDR2 are SNHLY and FYNNEI. The CDR3 totals 12 residues. This chain's CDR3 is CASNSPTYEQYF. The CDR3 bases are TGTGCCAGCAACTCCCCCACCTACGAGCAGTACTTC.

The chain has TRBV21-1 and TRBJ2-5; TRBD1, the table's D call, lacks a check against the DNA. TRBV21-1 is shown as a pseudogene. The CDR3 extends over 17 amino acids. DNA of the CDR3: TGTGCCAGCAGCAAAGACAGGCTGGGCGACCTAGGGGAGACCCAGTACTTC. It encodes CASSKDRLGDLGETQYF.

The chain links TRBV7-2 to TRBJ2-3; D may be TRBD1 (5 bases). This CDR3 is 14 amino acids long. V was pared by 5 bases and J by 4 bases, with 13 bases between. Germline V gene sequence: CDR1 SGHTA, CDR2 FQGNSA. CDR3 residues: CASSRGYSADTQYF. Here the CDR3 DNA reads TGTGCCAGCAGCAGGGGATACAGCGCAGATACGCAGTATTTT.

This chain uses TRBV29-1 with TRBJ2-4, with a tentative D call TRBD1 (7 bases). Germline V gene sequence: CDR1 SQVTM, CDR2 ANQGSEA. The V and J ends lost 7 bases and 8 bases respectively, with 15 bases between them. The CDR3 has 12 amino acids. CDR3 sequence: CSGRQGGDIQYF. CDR3 coding DNA: TGCAGCGGCAGACAGGGAGGTGACATTCAGTACTTC.

This chain connects TRBV6-5 to TRBJ1-6, with D possibly TRBD1 on 5 matching bases. In germline, CDR1 is MNHEY, CDR2 SVGAGI. The CDR3 extends over 14 amino acids. Trimming removed 6 bases at V and 5 bases at J, with 11 bases between. For the CDR3, the DNA is TGTGCCAGCAGACCCCAGGGAAATAATTCACCCCTCCACTTT. Protein sequence: CASRPQGNNSPLHF.

The chain is built from TRBV6-5 and TRBJ1-2, with TRBD1 matching 10 bases. Germline V gives CDR1 MNHEY, CDR2 SVGAGI. The length of the CDR3 is 15 residues. V was clipped by 7 bases and J by 4 bases; unmatched bases: 9. The CDR3 region has the DNA TGTGCCAGCAACCCTGGACAGGGGGGCTTCTATGGCTACACCTTC. Amino acids: CASNPGQGGFYGYTF.

V and J are TRBV5-6 and TRBJ2-7; no clear D. V lost 1 base and J 0 bases, leaving 5 bases between the germline ends. CDR1 SGHDT and CDR2 YYEEEE come from the germline V gene. CDR3 size: 13 residues. Here the CDR3 reads CASSLRVSYEQYF. In nucleotides, the CDR3 is TGTGCCAGCAGCTTGCGGGTCTCCTACGAGCAGTACTTC. Using reference TRBV5-6 and TRBJ2-7 for the parts outside the CDR3, the full variable domain is DAGVTQSPTHLIKTRGQQVTLRCSPKSGHDTVSWYQQALGQGPQFIFQYYEEEERQRGNFPDRFSGHQFPNYSSELNVNALLLGDSALYLCASSLRVSYEQYFGPGTRLTVT.

This sequence joins TRBV24-1 and TRBJ2-1; the match to TRBD1 covers 7 bases. The CDR3 consists of 15 residues. V was pared by 4 bases and J by 10 bases, with 12 bases of the junction left unmatched. CDR1 is KGHDR and CDR2 is SFDVKD in the germline V gene. CDR3 sequence: CATSEPTGLGREQFF. Written as DNA, the CDR3 is TGTGCCACCAGTGAACCGACAGGGTTGGGTAGGGAGCAGTTCTTC.

The rearrangement links TRBV27 to TRBJ1-5; the match to TRBD1 covers 9 bases. The V gene end was trimmed by 3 bases and the J gene end by 4 bases; junction bases not matched to a gene: 1. Germline V lookup: CDR1 MNHEY, CDR2 SMNVEV (reference sequence). The CDR3 has 14 amino acids. CDR3 in amino acids: CASSFGQGNQPQHF. In DNA, the CDR3 is TGTGCCAGCAGTTTTGGACAGGGGAATCAGCCCCAGCATTTT.

Points on this clone: An end of the junction does not agree with germline; a read error may underlie this. The chain has TRBV6-6 and TRBJ2-3; 8 nucleotides agree with TRBD2. Looked up from germline, CDR1 is MNHNY and CDR2 is SVGAGI (reference sequence). The CDR3 loop spans 15 amino acids. CDR3 DNA sequence: TGTGCCAGCAGCCCTACTAGCGGAAACACAAATACGCAGTATTTT. Residues: CASSPTSGNTNTQYF.

This clone has only a few counts. V and J are TRBV6-5 and TRBJ1-2; the D gene is possibly TRBD1 (6 bases). Germline V gene lookup returns CDR1 MNHEY and CDR2 SVGAGI. There are 14 residues in the CDR3. V was shortened by 8 bases and J by 7 bases, with 20 bases between the two germline ends. CDR3 residues: CASGGAGLKGGYTF. CDR3 in DNA: TGTGCCAGCGGGGGGGCCGGACTAAAGGGTGGCTACACCTTC.

V and J are TRBV11-3 and TRBJ2-2; D remains ambiguous. CDR1 is SGHNT, CDR2 YENEEA, per germline. V lost 3 bases to trimming and J lost 0 bases, with 5 bases between them. The length of the CDR3 is 14 residues. The CDR3 here is CASSLSSNTGELFF. The CDR3 DNA follows: TGTGCCAGCAGCTTGTCCTCGAACACCGGGGAGCTGTTTTTT.

This chain links TRBV7-2 with TRBJ2-3, with D perhaps matching TRBD2 (5 bases). The germline gives CDR1 SGHTA, CDR2 FQGNSA. The CDR3 is made up of 15 amino acids. The V gene lost 5 bases and the J gene lost 5 bases, with 17 bases spanning the gap. CDR3 amino acids: CASSVSGLGRDTQYF. CDR3 coding DNA: TGTGCCAGCAGCGTCAGTGGGCTGGGGAGAGATACGCAGTATTTT.

V gene TRBV21-1 combines with J gene TRBJ1-5; the table calls TRBD1, which could not be checked here. TRBV21-1 is a known pseudogene. The CDR3 has 16 amino acids. CDR3 sequence: CASSVHRGVGNQPQHF. In nucleotides, the CDR3 is TGTGCCAGCAGCGTACACAGGGGGGTTGGCAATCAGCCCCAGCATTTT.

The chain is built from TRBV4-2 and TRBJ2-1; D call uncertain. Germline V lookup: CDR1 LGHNA, CDR2 YNFKEQ. The CDR3 loop spans 13 amino acids. V lost 0 bases and J 9 bases, leaving 9 bases between the germline ends. CDR3 loop: CASSQESRTEQFF. In DNA form, the CDR3 reads TGTGCCAGCAGCCAAGAGAGCCGTACTGAGCAGTTCTTC.

The V and J genes are TRBV2 and TRBJ1-2; D ambiguous. V was trimmed by 2 bases and J by 2 bases, leaving 6 bases between them. The CDR3 runs 13 residues. Germline-derived CDR1 and CDR2 are SNHLY and FYNNEI. The CDR3: CASSEHNNYGYTF. The CDR3 nucleotides read TGTGCCAGCAGTGAACACAACAACTATGGCTACACCTTC. Together with reference TRBV2 and TRBJ1-2, the CDR3 gives the full variable domain: EPEVTQTPSHQVTQMGQEVILRCVPISNHLYFYWYRQILGQKVEFLVSFYNNEISEKSEIFDDQFSVERPDGSNFTLKIRSTKLEDSAMYFCASSEHNNYGYTFGSGTRLTVV.

The V call is TRBV3-1 (or the pseudogene TRBV3-2), the J call TRBJ1-1; D uncertain. This CDR3 has 17 amino acids. Germline lookup yields CDR1 LGHDT and CDR2 YNNKEL (reference sequence). V shed 1 base and J shed 7 bases, with 22 bases lying between them. CDR3 bases: TGTGCCAGCAGCCAAGTGAAGCCAACAGCTAGCGACGTTGAAGCTTTCTTT. As protein: CASSQVKPTASDVEAFF.